This entry lists 26 T cell receptor beta chains sequenced from one sample in a study of shared clonotypes between healthy human individuals (TCRdb year 2020). Library construction relied on the immunoSEQ multiplex PCR assay. TCRdb carries this immuneACCESS record with in-frame sequences only. Its versions omit some clonotypes, under half of them owing to an unresolved V gene in the studies checked, with the rest unexplained. Here the sample has about 2.3 million clones; around 92% occur a single time. The top ten hold about 0.36% of the sample. Sequencing input: naive CD4+ T cells from PBMCs. Reading the label with the study, this specimen's cell subset or site is: CD45RA+ positively selected. The receptors shown here come from a man aged 18 to 29 in good health. Some clones in this sample may be carry-over from other donors' samples.

J is TRBJ1-2 and V is TRBV4-1; 10 nucleotides line up with TRBD1. CDR1 is MGHRA, CDR2 YSYEKL, per germline. The length of the CDR3 is 15 residues. J lost 8 bases, V lost 3 bases, and 9 bases had no gene match. The CDR3 DNA follows: TGCGCCAGCAGCCACCCTTCTCCGGGACAGGGGGGCTACACCTTC. Encoded protein: CASSHPSPGQGGYTF.

With respect to this clone: Other nucleotide sequences in the sample specify the same CDR3. This chain joins TRBV28 and TRBJ1-3, with D perhaps TRBD1 (6 bases). CDR3 length equals 14 residues. Germline V lookup: CDR1 MDHEN, CDR2 SYDVKM. Trimming left V 8 bases short and J 1 base short, with 12 bases between. CDR3 residues: CASREQGSGNTIYF. Written as DNA, the CDR3 is TGTGCCAGCCGAGAACAGGGATCTGGAAACACCATATATTTT.

As for this clone: This CDR3 is also generated by other DNA sequences in the sample. The chain is built from TRBV2 and TRBJ1-5; TRBD1 matches at 9 bases. The V gene's germline CDR1 is SNHLY and CDR2 FYNNEI. The V and J ends lost 3 bases and 5 bases, in that order; junction bases with no gene match: 2. The CDR3 runs to 14 residues. The CDR3 here is CASSDRTGDQPQHF. In DNA form, the CDR3 reads TGTGCCAGCAGTGATAGGACAGGGGATCAGCCCCAGCATTTT.

This clone has just a few counts. The chain has TRBV20-1 and TRBJ1-1; D is unclear. V lost 4 bases and J lost 1, with 4 bases in between. This CDR3 has 11 residues. Germline V gene lookup returns CDR1 DFQATT and CDR2 SNEGSKA (reference sequence). The CDR3: CSAIRNTEAFF. CDR3 nucleotides: TGCAGTGCTATCAGGAACACTGAAGCTTTCTTT.

The chain recombines TRBV5-1 with TRBJ2-1; 7 bases are a match to TRBD2. In germline, CDR1 is SGHRS, CDR2 YFSETQ. CDR3 size: 16 residues. Trimming cost V 0 bases and J 9 bases; bases outside gene matches: 12. The CDR3 sequence is CASSLGGLADEGEQFF. The CDR3 coding sequence is TGCGCCAGCAGCTTGGGAGGGCTAGCGGATGAGGGTGAGCAGTTCTTC.

The rearrangement links TRBV2 to TRBJ2-5, with 8 positions matching TRBD1. This CDR3 is 14 amino acids long. Germline V gene lookup returns CDR1 SNHLY and CDR2 FYNNEI. J lost 5 bases, V lost 5 bases, and 7 bases had no gene match. The CDR3 is CASSWDRLGETQYF. The CDR3 DNA reads TGTGCCAGCAGTTGGGACAGGTTGGGGGAGACCCAGTACTTC.

In this sample, this clone turned up once. The rearrangement joins TRBV5-6 to TRBJ1-1, with D perhaps TRBD1 (5 bases). Deletions cut 7 bases from V and 4 bases from J, with 11 bases between. CDR3 length: 12 amino acids. The germline gives CDR1 SGHDT, CDR2 YYEEEE. As DNA, the CDR3 is TGTGCCAGCTTTAGACAGCGCACTGAAGCTTTCTTT. Translating gives CASFRQRTEAFF. Looking up the rest from reference TRBV5-6 and TRBJ1-1 gives the full variable domain: DAGVTQSPTHLIKTRGQQVTLRCSPKSGHDTVSWYQQALGQGPQFIFQYYEEEERQRGNFPDRFSGHQFPNYSSELNVNALLLGDSALYLCASFRQRTEAFFGQGTRLTVV.

This clone was seen a single time. The CDR3 is CASSLGGVLPEAFF. The CDR3 region has the DNA TGCGCCAGCAGCTTGGGGGGTGTCCTCCCTGAAGCTTTCTTT. The chain has TRBV5-1 and TRBJ1-1; D is unclear. Per the germline V gene, CDR1 is SGHRS and CDR2 is YFSETQ. There are 14 residues in the CDR3. Trimming removed 0 bases from V and 6 bases from J, with 12 bases in between.

The chain carries TRBV5-4 and TRBJ1-1; 7 positions match TRBD1. CDR3 length equals 15 residues. Per germline, CDR1 SGHNT and CDR2 YYREEE (reference sequence). V was clipped by 7 bases and J by 0 bases; unmatched bases: 9. The CDR3 region is CASSDRVNLNTEAFF. In DNA form, the CDR3 reads TGTGCCAGCTCTGACAGGGTCAATTTGAACACTGAAGCTTTCTTT.

The chain carries TRBV15 and TRBJ1-1; D not certain. This CDR3 contains 13 residues. The V and J ends lost 5 bases and 10 bases respectively, with 17 bases between them. Per the germline V gene, CDR1 is LNHNV and CDR2 is YYDKDF (reference sequence). The CDR3 is CATSASGAKGAFF. The CDR3 DNA reads as TGTGCCACCAGCGCTTCGGGCGCTAAGGGAGCTTTCTTT.

The chain couples TRBV5-1 to TRBJ2-5; D remains unclear. V was clipped by 0 bases and J by 2 bases, with 5 bases between them. The CDR3 has 13 amino acids. Germline lookup yields CDR1 SGHRS and CDR2 YFSETQ. CDR3: CASSLETQETQYF. CDR3 coding DNA: TGCGCCAGCAGCTTGGAGACTCAAGAGACCCAGTACTTC.

V gene TRBV18 combines with J gene TRBJ1-3, with 10 bases that match TRBD1. This CDR3 region has 20 residues. The V gene end was trimmed by 4 bases and the J gene end by 0 bases; junction bases not matched to a gene: 15. Germline CDR1 is KGHSH and CDR2 is LQKENI. Here the CDR3 reads CASSQYSGTGALDSGNTIYF. The CDR3 DNA reads TGTGCCAGCTCACAATATTCCGGGACAGGGGCATTAGACTCTGGAAACACCATATATTTT. The full variable domain, in which reference TRBV18 and TRBJ1-3 provide the parts outside the CDR3, is NAGVMQNPRHLVRRRGQEARLRCSPMKGHSHVYWYRQLPEEGLKFMVYLQKENIIDESGMPKERFSAEFPKEGPSILRIQQVVRGDSAAYFCASSQYSGTGALDSGNTIYFGEGSWLTVV.

The chain is built from TRBV6-5 and TRBJ2-7; 8 nucleotides agree with TRBD1. Germline loops: CDR1 MNHEY, CDR2 SVGAGI. The trim removed 4 bases at V and 4 bases at J, leaving 6 bases unmatched. This CDR3 spans 14 amino acids. This CDR3 reads CASSSRQGKYEQYF. As DNA, the CDR3 is TGTGCCAGCAGTTCCCGACAGGGGAAATACGAGCAGTACTTC.

This clone has more than one count but fewer than ten. This chain joins TRBV5-1 and TRBJ1-5; D not certain. The V gene lost 4 bases and the J gene lost 2 bases, with 10 bases spanning the gap. Looked up from germline, CDR1 is SGHRS and CDR2 is YFSETQ. The CDR3 loop spans 14 amino acids. Here the CDR3 DNA reads TGCGCCAGCAGCGTGGGTGGAGGCAATCAGCCCCAGCATTTT. Translated: CASSVGGGNQPQHF.

The chain has TRBV10-3 and TRBJ1-2, with D perhaps TRBD1 (5 bases). CDR1 is ENHRY and CDR2 is SYGVKD in the germline V gene. V was pared by 6 bases and J by 4 bases, with 18 bases between. This CDR3 has 15 amino acids. CDR3 DNA sequence: TGTGCCATCAGCCTCATTTCCGGGGCCCCCTATGGCTACACCTTC. Protein: CAISLISGAPYGYTF.

This CDR3 reads CASSQEGGTVGMPQHF. CDR3 bases: TGCGCCAGCAGCCAAGAGGGGGGGACAGTGGGTATGCCCCAGCATTTT. The chain couples TRBV4-1 to TRBJ1-5; the match to TRBD1 covers 7 bases. CDR1 and CDR2 (germline): MGHRA, YSYEKL. The V segment lost 0 bases and the J segment 9 bases; nucleotides outside the gene matches: 11. The CDR3 spans 16 residues.

This chain links TRBV5-6 with TRBJ2-4; D possibly corresponds to TRBD1 (5 bases). The CDR3 length is 12 residues. Trimming stripped 2 bases from V and 9 bases from J, with 9 bases between. CDR1 is SGHDT and CDR2 is YYEEEE in the germline V gene. The CDR3 DNA reads TGTGCCAGCAGCTTCAGGGCCACCATTCAGTACTTC. Its translation: CASSFRATIQYF.

This clone was recorded only once. Other DNA sequences in the same sample also yield this CDR3. This chain uses TRBV5-4 with TRBJ2-1, with a weak D call TRBD1 (5 bases). The V and J ends lost 2 bases and 3 bases respectively, with 12 bases between them. Germline lookup yields CDR1 SGHNT and CDR2 YYREEE (reference sequence). This CDR3 is 15 amino acids long. CDR3 sequence: CASSLGQGLYNEQFF. The CDR3 DNA reads TGTGCCAGCAGCTTAGGGCAGGGTCTCTACAATGAGCAGTTCTTC.

This chain connects TRBV7-9 to TRBJ1-5, with 7 bases fitting TRBD1. This CDR3 has 15 amino acids. CDR1 and CDR2 from the germline V gene are SEHNR and FQNEAQ (reference sequence). V was pared by 10 bases and J by 2 bases, with 11 bases of the junction left unmatched. The CDR3 reads CATNTIDRGNQPQHF. Here the CDR3 DNA reads TGTGCCACCAATACCATCGACAGGGGCAATCAGCCCCAGCATTTT.

This chain joins TRBV7-9 and TRBJ2-1, with D perhaps matching TRBD2 (6 bases). CDR1 and CDR2 (germline): SEHNR, FQNEAQ (reference sequence). V lost 3 bases, J lost 2 bases, and 17 bases lay in between. The CDR3 consists of 17 residues. CDR3 region: CASSFLVVVAAYNEQFF. CDR3 bases: TGTGCCAGCAGCTTCCTCGTGGTGGTAGCGGCCTACAATGAGCAGTTCTTC.

This clone was seen once. The identical CDR3 is also encoded by other nucleotide sequences in the sample. The chain couples TRBV5-1 to TRBJ2-7; D ambiguous. Trimming removed 3 bases at V and 0 bases at J, with 10 bases between. Germline V CDR1 and CDR2: SGHRS, YFSETQ. The CDR3 is 14 amino acids. This CDR3 is CASSSGESSYEQYF. The DNA for the CDR3 is TGCGCCAGCAGCTCGGGCGAGAGCTCCTACGAGCAGTACTTC.

The J gene is TRBJ2-3, the V gene TRBV27; no clear D. V was clipped by 6 bases and J by 0 bases, with 19 bases between them. Looked up from germline, CDR1 is MNHEY and CDR2 is SMNVEV (reference sequence). This CDR3 has 17 residues. DNA for the CDR3: TGTGCCAGCAGACCGAAAGGCGGCTTCCTAAGCACAGATACGCAGTATTTT. This encodes CASRPKGGFLSTDTQYF.

This chain's CDR3 is CASSNATGGHGYTF. CDR3 nucleotides: TGCGCCAGCAGCAACGCGACAGGGGGCCATGGCTACACCTTC. The chain links TRBV5-1 to TRBJ1-2; 10 bases are shared with TRBD1. V shed 4 bases, J shed 6 bases, and the junction held 6 bases outside the gene matches. CDR1 SGHRS and CDR2 YFSETQ come from the germline V gene. This CDR3 region has 14 residues.

The V and J genes are TRBV6-7 and TRBJ2-5; 10 bases are a match to TRBD1. The end of the DNA is better explained by TRBJ2-7, so the J call may be wrong. Being an ORF, TRBV6-7 has a function that is uncertain. This CDR3 contains 15 residues. The DNA of the CDR3 is TGTGCCAGCAGTCCCCGGGACAGGGGCCCCTACGAGCAGTACTTC. It translates to CASSPRDRGPYEQYF.

This clone was observed a single time. This chain connects TRBV2 to TRBJ1-4; 7 bases fit TRBD1. CDR1 and CDR2 from the germline V gene are SNHLY and FYNNEI. V gave up 9 bases and J gave up 4 bases; unmatched junction bases: 8. The CDR3 is 14 residues long. The DNA for the CDR3 is TGTGCCAGTTCCAAACAGGGGATTAATGAAAAACTGTTTTTT. This encodes CASSKQGINEKLFF.

This chain uses TRBV5-1 with TRBJ2-6, with 10 bases fitting TRBD1. Germline CDR1 and CDR2: SGHRS and YFSETQ. The CDR3 consists of 18 residues. Trimming at V came to 4 bases and at J to 1 base, leaving 8 bases not matched to a gene. CDR3 amino acids: CASSTLTGGASGANVLTF. Written as DNA, the CDR3 is TGCGCCAGCAGCACCCTGACAGGGGGCGCTTCTGGGGCCAACGTCCTGACTTTC.